The sequence of this TCR beta chain was determined in a study of STAT3 mutations in large granular lymphocyte leukemia (dated by TCRdb to between 2017 and 2020). With regard to the full study: Canonical activating STAT3 mutations were detected in roughly half of the longitudinally sequenced T-LGLL patients. From an initial cohort of 200 or so LGL patients, roughly 19 representative T-LGLL cases were chosen for longitudinal sequencing of TCRbeta and STAT3. Over half of the T-LGLL patients were given one or more immunosuppressive therapy regimens, and 30% to 45% of those treated had a hematologic response. To reconstruct clonal hierarchy and dynamics, serial deep sequencing of TCRbeta CDR3 and STAT3 was performed in patients with T-cell large granular lymphocyte leukemia. For each patient, sequencing was performed at an average of around 4.2 time points, with a range of 2 to 8 samplings. A couple of patients with natural killer LGL leukemia were also sequenced longitudinally as controls within the study. Summary of the overall study and its limitations: Since codominant clonotypes persisted in some patients, a small but highly pathogenic clone may have gone undetected. The linking of therapy response to changes in TCR clonal burden was complicated by variable intervals between samplings and differing treatment regimens. Because no samples were available when a clone first appeared, clonal expansion had to be inferred from samplings taken at other points. Every T-LGLL patient showed at least one immunodominant TCRbeta clonotype, and about half showed multiple immunodominant subclonotypes. The burden of the dominant TCR clone was higher than the STAT3 mutant burden in several patients, which suggests that the STAT3 mutation arose secondarily inside a clone that had already expanded. TCR clonotype switching after therapy was observed in about 35% of the 18 patients, and all newly emerging clones were found to be STAT3 wild type.

Points on this clone: It lacks a known antigen. Nothing much larger sits one base from this clone, and base qualities are not available.

DNA was extracted from blood mononuclear cells, and the same DNA was used for both TCR and STAT3 sequencing. TCRbeta libraries were sequenced on an Illumina MiSeq, averaging around 41,000 productive templates per sample. Multiplex PCR amplification was used to generate TCRbeta CDR3 libraries with the immunoSEQ assay. Processing in the source paper ran as follows. Repertoire diversity was calculated as previously defined, and values close to 0 indicated extremely monoclonal samples. Sourced from immuneACCESS, this table was stored by TCRdb with only in-frame sequences that have V and J called. A share of the clones is absent; for the studies checked, an unresolved V gene accounts for under half, and the remainder has no known explanation. V and J calls and clone size are copied from that table; D and trimming were computed from the DNA. This sample comprises 25,000 to 40,000 clones, 75% to 90% of them detected only once. The ten largest make up approximately 12% of the sample.

Germline trimming: 0 bases from V, 1 base from J; junction bases outside gene matches: 9. From cysteine to phenylalanine, the CDR3 is 17 amino acids long. Just the 51-base CDR3 DNA is kept, in frame starting at base 1. The chain was built from TRBV5-3 and TRBJ1-2; 7 junctional bases match TRBD1. TRBV5-3 is sorted into the ORF group, with uncertain function. This TCR derives from a man aged 60 to 69 with T-cell large granular lymphocyte leukemia. Some clones in this sample may be carry-over from other donors' samples. The age is the age at diagnosis. Material: peripheral blood mononuclear cells. The bases are TGTGCCAGAAGCTTGGGGACAGGAGCCTTGTTTAACTATGGCTACACCTTC. This translates into CARSLGTGALFNYGYTF.